This T cell receptor (beta chain) originates from a study of cytomegalovirus exposure and HLA in healthy donors. PCR amplification relied on 60 Vbeta primers (plus 13 Jbeta primers). The assay was immunoSEQ multiplex PCR, and TCRdb's table has in-frame clones only and misses some. The sample records hundreds of thousands of clones, more than 60% being singletons. Notes on the study in general: Association with HLA alleles at 0.05 false discovery rate was found for around 17,000 TCR beta sequences in a later analysis. Association of a missense DCLRE1C variant with TCR beta V- and J-gene trimming was reported in a later analysis.

In germline, CDR1 is MNHEY, CDR2 SVGAGI. Deletions cut 0 bases from V and 2 bases from J, with 11 bases between. The CDR3 loop spans 15 amino acids. To note about this clone: What it binds is unknown.

The sequencing sample was made of PBMCs. This clonotype was obtained from a woman aged 55 to 70 in good health and CMV-seropositive. The chain employs TRBV6-5 and TRBJ2-7, with D unresolved. CDR3 sequence reads: CASSYSIQRAYEQYF. The CDR3 DNA reads as TGTGCCAGCAGTTACTCGATACAGAGAGCCTACGAGCAGTACTTC.